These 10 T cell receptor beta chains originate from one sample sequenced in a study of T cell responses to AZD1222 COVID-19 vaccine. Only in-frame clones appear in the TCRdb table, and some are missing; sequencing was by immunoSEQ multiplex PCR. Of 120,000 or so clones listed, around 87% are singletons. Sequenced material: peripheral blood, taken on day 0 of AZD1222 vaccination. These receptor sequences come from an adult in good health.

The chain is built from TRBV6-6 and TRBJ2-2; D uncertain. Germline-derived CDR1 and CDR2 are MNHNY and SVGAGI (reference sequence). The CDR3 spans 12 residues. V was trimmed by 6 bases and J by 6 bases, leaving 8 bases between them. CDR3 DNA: TGTGCCAGCAGCCCCTGGGCCGGGGAGCTGTTTTTT. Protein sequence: CASSPWAGELFF.

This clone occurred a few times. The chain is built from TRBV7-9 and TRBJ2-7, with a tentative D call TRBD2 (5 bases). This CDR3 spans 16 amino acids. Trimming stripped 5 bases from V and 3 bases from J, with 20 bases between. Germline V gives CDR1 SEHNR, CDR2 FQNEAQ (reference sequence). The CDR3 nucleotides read TGTGCCAGCAGCCGTGGGCTGGACGGGGAGTTCTACGAGCAGTACTTC. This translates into CASSRGLDGEFYEQYF.

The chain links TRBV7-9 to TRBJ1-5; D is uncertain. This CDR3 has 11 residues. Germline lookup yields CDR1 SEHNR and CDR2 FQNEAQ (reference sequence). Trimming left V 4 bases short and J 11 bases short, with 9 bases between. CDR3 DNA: TGTGCCAGCAGCTCTTACGGGGCCCAGCATTTT. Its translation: CASSSYGAQHF.

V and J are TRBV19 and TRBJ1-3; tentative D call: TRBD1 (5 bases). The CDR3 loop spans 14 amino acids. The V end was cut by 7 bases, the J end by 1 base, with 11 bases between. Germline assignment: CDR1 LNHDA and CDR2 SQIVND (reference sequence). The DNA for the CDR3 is TGTGCCAGTATTTCCGGGGGGTCTGGAAACACCATATATTTT. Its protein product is CASISGGSGNTIYF.

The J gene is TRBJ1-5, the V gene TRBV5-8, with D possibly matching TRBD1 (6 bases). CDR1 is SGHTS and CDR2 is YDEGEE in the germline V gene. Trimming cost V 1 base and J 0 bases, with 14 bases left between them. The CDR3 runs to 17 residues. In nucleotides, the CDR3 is TGTGCCAGCAGCTTGTGGGCAGGGGAATATAGCAATCAGCCCCAGCATTTT. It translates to CASSLWAGEYSNQPQHF.

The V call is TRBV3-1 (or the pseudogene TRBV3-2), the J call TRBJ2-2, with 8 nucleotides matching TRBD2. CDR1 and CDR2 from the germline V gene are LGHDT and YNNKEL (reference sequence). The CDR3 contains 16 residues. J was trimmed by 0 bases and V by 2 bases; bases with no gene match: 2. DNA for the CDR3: TGTGCCAGCAGCCAATTAGCGGGGTCGAACACCGGGGAGCTGTTTTTT. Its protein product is CASSQLAGSNTGELFF.

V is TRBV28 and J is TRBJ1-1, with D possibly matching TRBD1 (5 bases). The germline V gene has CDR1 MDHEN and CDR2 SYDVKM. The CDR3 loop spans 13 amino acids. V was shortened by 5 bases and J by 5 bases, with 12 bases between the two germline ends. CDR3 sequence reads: CASSHQGGTEAFF. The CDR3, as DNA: TGTGCCAGCAGTCACCAGGGTGGTACTGAAGCTTTCTTT.

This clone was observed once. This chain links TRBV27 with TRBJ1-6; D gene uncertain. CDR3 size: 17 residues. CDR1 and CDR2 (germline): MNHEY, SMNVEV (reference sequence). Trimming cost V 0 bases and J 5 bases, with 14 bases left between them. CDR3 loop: CASSLSYVGPHNSPLHF. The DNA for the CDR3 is TGTGCCAGCAGTTTATCCTACGTCGGCCCCCATAATTCACCCCTCCACTTT.

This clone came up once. DNA for the CDR3: TGCGCCAGCAGTGGAGGACAGGGTGGCCGAGAGACCCAGTACTTC. Translation: CASSGGQGGRETQYF. This chain uses TRBV10-1 with TRBJ2-5, with TRBD1 identical over 8 bases. J gave up 4 bases and V 4 bases, and 8 bases lay outside the gene matches. The CDR3 spans 15 residues. Germline V gene data show CDR1 as WNHNN and CDR2 as SYGVQD (reference sequence).

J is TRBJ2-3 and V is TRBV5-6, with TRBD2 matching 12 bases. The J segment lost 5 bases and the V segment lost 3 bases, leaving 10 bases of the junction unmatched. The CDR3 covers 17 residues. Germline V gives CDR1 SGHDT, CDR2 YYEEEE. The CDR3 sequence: CASSSLAGGRRGDTQYF. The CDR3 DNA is TGTGCCAGCAGCTCCCTAGCGGGGGGGCGGAGAGGAGATACGCAGTATTTT.